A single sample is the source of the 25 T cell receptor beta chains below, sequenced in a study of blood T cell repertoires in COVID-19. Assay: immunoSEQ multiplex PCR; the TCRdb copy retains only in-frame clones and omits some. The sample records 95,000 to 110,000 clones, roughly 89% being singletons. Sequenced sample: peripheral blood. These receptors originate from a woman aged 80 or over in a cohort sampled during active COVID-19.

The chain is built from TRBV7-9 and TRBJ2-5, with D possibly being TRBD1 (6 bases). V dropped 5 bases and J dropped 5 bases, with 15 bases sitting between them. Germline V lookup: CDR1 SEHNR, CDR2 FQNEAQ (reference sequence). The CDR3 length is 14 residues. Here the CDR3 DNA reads TGTGCCAGCAGCCCGTCGACAGGAGCGGAGACCCAGTACTTC. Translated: CASSPSTGAETQYF.

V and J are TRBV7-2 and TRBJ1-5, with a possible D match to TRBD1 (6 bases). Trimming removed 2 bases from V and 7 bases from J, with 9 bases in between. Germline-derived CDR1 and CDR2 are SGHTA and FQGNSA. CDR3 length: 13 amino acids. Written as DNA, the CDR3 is TGTGCCAGCAGCTTAAACAGGGACCAGCCCCAGCATTTT. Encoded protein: CASSLNRDQPQHF.

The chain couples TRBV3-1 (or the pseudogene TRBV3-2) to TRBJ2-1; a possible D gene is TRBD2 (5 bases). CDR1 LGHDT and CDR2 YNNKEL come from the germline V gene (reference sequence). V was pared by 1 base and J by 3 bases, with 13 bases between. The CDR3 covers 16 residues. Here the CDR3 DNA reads TGTGCCAGCAGCCAAGGAGGGAGACACCTCTACAATGAGCAGTTCTTC. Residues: CASSQGGRHLYNEQFF.

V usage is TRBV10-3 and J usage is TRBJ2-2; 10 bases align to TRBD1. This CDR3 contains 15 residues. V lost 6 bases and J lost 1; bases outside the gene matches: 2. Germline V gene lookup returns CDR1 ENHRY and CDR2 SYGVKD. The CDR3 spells CAISRDRGNTGELFF. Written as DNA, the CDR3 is TGTGCCATCAGCCGGGACAGGGGGAACACCGGGGAGCTGTTTTTT.

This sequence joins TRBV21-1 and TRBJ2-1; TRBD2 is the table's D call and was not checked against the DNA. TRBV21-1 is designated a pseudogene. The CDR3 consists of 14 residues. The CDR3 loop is CASVPDSSYNEQFF. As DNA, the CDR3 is TGTGCCAGCGTACCGGACTCATCCTACAATGAGCAGTTCTTC.

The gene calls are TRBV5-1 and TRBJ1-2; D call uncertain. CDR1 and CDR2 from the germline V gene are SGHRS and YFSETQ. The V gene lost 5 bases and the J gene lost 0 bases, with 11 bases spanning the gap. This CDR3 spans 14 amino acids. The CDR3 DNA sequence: TGCGCCAGCAGGGACGGAGGATCTAACTATGGCTACACCTTC. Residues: CASRDGGSNYGYTF.

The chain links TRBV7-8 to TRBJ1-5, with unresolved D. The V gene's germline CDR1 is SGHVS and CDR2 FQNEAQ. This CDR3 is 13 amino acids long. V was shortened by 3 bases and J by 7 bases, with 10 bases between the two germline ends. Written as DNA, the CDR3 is TGTGCCAGCAGCTTGGGCCTCTGGCAGCCCCAGCATTTT. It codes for CASSLGLWQPQHF.

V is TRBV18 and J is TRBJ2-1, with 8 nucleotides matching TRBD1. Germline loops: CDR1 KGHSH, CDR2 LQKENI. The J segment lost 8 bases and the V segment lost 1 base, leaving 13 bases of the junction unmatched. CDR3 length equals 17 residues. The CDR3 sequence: CASSPLNSGTGFYEQFF. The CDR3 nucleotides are TGTGCCAGCTCACCACTAAACTCCGGGACAGGATTCTATGAGCAGTTCTTC.

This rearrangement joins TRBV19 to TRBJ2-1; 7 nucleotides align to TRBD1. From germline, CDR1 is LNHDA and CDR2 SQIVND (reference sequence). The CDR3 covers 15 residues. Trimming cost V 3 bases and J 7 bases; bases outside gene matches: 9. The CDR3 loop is CASSIRGGDGNEQFF. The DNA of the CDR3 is TGTGCCAGTAGTATTAGAGGGGGCGATGGAAATGAGCAGTTCTTC.

The CDR3 here is CASSGTSGSSSYNEQFF. Written as DNA, the CDR3 is TGTGCCAGCAGCGGGACTAGCGGGAGTTCCTCCTACAATGAGCAGTTCTTC. The rearrangement uses TRBV9 and TRBJ2-1; 13 bases are a match to TRBD2. Trimming cost V 3 bases and J 0 bases; bases outside gene matches: 3. The CDR3 has 17 residues. Per germline, CDR1 SGDLS and CDR2 YYNGEE.

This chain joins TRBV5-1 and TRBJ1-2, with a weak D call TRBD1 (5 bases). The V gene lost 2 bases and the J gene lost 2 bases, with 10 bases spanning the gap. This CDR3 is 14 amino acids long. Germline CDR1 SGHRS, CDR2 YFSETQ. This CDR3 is CASSLGGGNYGYTF. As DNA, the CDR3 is TGCGCCAGCAGCTTAGGTGGGGGGAACTATGGCTACACCTTC.

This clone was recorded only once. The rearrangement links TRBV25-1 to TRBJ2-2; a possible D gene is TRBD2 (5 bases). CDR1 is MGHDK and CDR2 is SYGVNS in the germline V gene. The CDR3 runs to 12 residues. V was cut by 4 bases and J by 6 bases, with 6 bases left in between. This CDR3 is CASSAGSGELFF. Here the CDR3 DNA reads TGTGCCAGCAGTGCGGGGTCCGGGGAGCTGTTTTTT.

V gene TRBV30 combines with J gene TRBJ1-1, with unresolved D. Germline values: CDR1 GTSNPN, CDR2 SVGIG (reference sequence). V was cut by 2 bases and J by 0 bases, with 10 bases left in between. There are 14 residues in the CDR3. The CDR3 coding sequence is TGTGCCTGGAGTCGGGTTTCACTGAACACTGAAGCTTTCTTT. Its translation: CAWSRVSLNTEAFF.

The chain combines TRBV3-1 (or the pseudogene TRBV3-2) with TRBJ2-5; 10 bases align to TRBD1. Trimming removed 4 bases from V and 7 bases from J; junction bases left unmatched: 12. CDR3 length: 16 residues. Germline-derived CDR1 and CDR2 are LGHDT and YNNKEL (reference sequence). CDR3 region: CASSRPDRGQPGTQYF. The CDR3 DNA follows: TGTGCCAGCAGCCGACCCGACAGGGGGCAACCTGGGACCCAGTACTTC.

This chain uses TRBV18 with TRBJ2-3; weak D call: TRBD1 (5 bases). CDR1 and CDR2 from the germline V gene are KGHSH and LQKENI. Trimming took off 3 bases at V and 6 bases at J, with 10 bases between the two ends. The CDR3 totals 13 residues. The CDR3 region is CASSPPPGDTQYF. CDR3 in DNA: TGTGCCAGCTCACCCCCCCCAGGGGATACGCAGTATTTT.

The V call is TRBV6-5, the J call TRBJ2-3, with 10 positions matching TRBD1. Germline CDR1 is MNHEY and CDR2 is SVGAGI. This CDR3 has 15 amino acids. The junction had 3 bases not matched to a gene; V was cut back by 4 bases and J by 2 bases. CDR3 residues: CASSWGQGSTDTQYF. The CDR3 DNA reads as TGTGCCAGCAGTTGGGGACAGGGGTCCACAGATACGCAGTATTTT.

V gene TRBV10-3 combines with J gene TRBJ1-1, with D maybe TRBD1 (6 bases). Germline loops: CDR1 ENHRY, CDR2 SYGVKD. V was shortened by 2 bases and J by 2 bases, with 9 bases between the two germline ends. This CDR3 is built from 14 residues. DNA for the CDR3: TGTGCCATCAGTGAGGGACAGACAAACACTGAAGCTTTCTTT. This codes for CAISEGQTNTEAFF.

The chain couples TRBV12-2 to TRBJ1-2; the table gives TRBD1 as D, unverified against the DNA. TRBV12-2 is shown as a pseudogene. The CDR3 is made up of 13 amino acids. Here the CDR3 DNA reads TGTGCAAGTCGCCCGGACAGCCGCTATGGCTACACCTTC. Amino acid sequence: CASRPDSRYGYTF.

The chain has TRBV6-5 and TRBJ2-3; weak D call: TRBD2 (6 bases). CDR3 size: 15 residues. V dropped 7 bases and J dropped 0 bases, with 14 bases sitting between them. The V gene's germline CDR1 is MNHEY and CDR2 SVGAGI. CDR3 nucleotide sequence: TGTGCCAGCAAGGAGCGGGCCTTAAGCACAGATACGCAGTATTTT. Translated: CASKERALSTDTQYF.

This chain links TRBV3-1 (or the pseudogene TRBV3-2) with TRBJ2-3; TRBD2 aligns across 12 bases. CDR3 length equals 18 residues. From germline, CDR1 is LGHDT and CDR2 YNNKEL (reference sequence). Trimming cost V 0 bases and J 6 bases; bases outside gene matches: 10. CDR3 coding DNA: TGTGCCAGCAGCCAAGATTGGCCTAGCGGGGGGGCGTTGGATACGCAGTATTTT. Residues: CASSQDWPSGGALDTQYF.

The CDR3 DNA is TGTGCCAGCAAGCAAAACTATGGCTACACCTTC. It translates to CASKQNYGYTF. V usage is TRBV2 and J usage is TRBJ1-2; D gene ambiguous. The CDR3 covers 11 residues. The V end lost 7 bases, the J end lost 2 bases, and 5 bases lay between the germline ends. The germline gives CDR1 SNHLY, CDR2 FYNNEI.

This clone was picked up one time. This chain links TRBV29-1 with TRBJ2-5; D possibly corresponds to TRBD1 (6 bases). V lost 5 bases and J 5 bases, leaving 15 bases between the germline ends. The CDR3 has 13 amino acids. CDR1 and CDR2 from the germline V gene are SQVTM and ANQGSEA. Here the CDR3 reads CSVMTGRGETQYF. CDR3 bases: TGCAGCGTTATGACAGGCCGTGGGGAGACCCAGTACTTC.

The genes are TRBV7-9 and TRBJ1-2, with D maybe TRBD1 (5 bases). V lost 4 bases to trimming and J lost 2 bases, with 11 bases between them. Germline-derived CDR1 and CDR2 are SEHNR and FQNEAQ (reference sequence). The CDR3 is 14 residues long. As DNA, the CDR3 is TGTGCCAGCAGCTCTGACAGTCAGAACTATGGCTACACCTTC. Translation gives CASSSDSQNYGYTF.

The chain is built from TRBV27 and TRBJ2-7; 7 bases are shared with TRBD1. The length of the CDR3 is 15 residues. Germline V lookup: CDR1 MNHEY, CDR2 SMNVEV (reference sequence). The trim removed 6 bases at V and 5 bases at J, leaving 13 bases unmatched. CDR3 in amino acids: CASSPQGVPPNEQYF. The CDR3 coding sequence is TGTGCCAGCAGCCCGCAGGGGGTTCCCCCGAACGAGCAGTACTTC.

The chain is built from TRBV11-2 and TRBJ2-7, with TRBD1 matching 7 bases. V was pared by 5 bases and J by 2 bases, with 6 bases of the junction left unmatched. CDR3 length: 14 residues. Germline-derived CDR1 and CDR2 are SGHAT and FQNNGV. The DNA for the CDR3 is TGTGCCAGCAGCCTCTCCGACAGGGCCTACGAGCAGTACTTC. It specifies CASSLSDRAYEQYF.